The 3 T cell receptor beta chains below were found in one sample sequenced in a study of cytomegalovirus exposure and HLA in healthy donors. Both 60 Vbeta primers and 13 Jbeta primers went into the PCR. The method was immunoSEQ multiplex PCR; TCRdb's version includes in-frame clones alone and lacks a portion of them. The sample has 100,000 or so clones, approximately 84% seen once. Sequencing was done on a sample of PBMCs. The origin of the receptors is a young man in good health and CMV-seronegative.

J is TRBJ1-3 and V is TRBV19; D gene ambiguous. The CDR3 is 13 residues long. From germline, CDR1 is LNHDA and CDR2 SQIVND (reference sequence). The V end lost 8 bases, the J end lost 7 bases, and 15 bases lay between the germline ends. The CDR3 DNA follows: TGTGCCAGTCGCGCCCCGGGAGGGAACACCATATATTTT. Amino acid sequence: CASRAPGGNTIYF.

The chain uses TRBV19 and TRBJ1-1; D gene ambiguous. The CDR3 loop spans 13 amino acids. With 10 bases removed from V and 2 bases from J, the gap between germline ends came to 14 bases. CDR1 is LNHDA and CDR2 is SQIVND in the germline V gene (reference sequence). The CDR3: CATTQQYNTEAFF. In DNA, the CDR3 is TGTGCCACGACGCAACAGTACAACACTGAAGCTTTCTTT. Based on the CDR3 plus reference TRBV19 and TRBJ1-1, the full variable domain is DGGITQSPKYLFRKEGQNVTLSCEQNLNHDAMYWYRQDPGQGLRLIYYSQIVNDFQKGDIAEGYSVSREKKESFPLTVTSAQKNPTAFYLCATTQQYNTEAFFGQGTRLTVV.

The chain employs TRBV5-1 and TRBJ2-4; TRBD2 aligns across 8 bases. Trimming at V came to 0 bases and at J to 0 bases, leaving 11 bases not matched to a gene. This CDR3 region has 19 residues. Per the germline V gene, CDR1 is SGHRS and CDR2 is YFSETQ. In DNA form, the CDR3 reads TGCGCCAGCAGCTTGGTGGCGGGAGGCCCTAGGGGAGCCAAAAACATTCAGTACTTC. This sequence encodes CASSLVAGGPRGAKNIQYF.